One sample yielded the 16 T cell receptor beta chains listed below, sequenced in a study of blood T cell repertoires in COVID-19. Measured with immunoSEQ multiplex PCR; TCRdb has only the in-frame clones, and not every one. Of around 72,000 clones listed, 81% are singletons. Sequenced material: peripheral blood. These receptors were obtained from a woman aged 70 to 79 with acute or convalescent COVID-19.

The CDR3 DNA is TGTGCCAGCAGCCAGGGACAGTTCGCCTATGGCTACACCTTC. It translates to CASSQGQFAYGYTF. J is TRBJ1-2 and V is TRBV3-1 (or the pseudogene TRBV3-2); 7 bases are a match to TRBD1. The CDR3 is made up of 14 amino acids. The junction had 5 bases not matched to a gene; V was cut back by 3 bases and J by 4 bases. Germline values: CDR1 LGHDT, CDR2 YNNKEL (reference sequence).

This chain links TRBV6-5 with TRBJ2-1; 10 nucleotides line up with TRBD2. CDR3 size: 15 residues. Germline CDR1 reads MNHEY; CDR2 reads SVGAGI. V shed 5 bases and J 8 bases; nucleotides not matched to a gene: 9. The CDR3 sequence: CASSHPSGRSYEQFF. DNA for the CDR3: TGTGCCAGCAGTCACCCTAGCGGGAGATCCTATGAGCAGTTCTTC.

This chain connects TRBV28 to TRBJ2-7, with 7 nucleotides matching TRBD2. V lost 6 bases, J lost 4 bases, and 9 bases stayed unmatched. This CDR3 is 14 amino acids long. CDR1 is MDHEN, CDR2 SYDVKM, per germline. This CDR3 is CASRGEGRAYEQYF. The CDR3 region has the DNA TGTGCCAGCAGGGGGGAGGGAAGGGCGTACGAGCAGTACTTC.

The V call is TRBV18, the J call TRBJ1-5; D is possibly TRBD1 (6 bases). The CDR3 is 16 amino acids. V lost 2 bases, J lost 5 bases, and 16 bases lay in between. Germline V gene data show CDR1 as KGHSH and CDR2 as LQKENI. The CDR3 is CASSPARGGADQPQHF. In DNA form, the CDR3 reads TGTGCCAGCTCACCAGCGCGGGGGGGCGCGGATCAGCCCCAGCATTTT.

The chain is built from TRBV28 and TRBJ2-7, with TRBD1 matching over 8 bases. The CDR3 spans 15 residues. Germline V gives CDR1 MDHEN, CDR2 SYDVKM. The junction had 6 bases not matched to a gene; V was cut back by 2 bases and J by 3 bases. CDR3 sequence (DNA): TGTGCCAGCAGTTTAGAGACAGGGGTGCTCTACGAGCAGTACTTC. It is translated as CASSLETGVLYEQYF.

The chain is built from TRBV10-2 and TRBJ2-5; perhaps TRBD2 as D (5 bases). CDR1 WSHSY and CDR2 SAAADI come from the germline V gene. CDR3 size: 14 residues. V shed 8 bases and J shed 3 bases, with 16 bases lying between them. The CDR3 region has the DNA TGCGCCAGCTTAAGGAGGAGTACAGAAGAGACCCAGTACTTC. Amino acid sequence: CASLRRSTEETQYF.

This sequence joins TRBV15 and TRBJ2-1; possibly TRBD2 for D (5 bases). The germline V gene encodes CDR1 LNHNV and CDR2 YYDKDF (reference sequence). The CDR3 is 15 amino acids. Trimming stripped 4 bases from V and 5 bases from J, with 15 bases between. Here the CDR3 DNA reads TGTGCCACCAGCACCGTGGACTCCGCCCACAATGAGCAGTTCTTC. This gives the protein CATSTVDSAHNEQFF. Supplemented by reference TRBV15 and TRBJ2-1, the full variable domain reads DAMVIQNPRYQVTQFGKPVTLSCSQTLNHNVMYWYQQKSSQAPKLLFHYYDKDFNNEADTPDNFQSRRPNTSFCFLDIRSPGLGDTAMYLCATSTVDSAHNEQFFGPGTRLTVL.

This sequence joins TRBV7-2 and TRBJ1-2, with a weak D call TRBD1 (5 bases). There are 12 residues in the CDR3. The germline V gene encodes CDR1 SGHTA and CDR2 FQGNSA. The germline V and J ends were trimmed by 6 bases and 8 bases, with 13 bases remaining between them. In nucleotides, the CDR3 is TGTGCCAGCAGACGACAGACTTGGGGCTACACCTTC. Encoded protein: CASRRQTWGYTF.

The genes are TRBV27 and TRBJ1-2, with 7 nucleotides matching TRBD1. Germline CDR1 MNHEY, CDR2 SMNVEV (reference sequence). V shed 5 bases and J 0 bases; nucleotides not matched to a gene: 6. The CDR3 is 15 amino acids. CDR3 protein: CASSPTGETNYGYTF. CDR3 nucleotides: TGTGCCAGCAGTCCCACAGGGGAAACTAACTATGGCTACACCTTC.

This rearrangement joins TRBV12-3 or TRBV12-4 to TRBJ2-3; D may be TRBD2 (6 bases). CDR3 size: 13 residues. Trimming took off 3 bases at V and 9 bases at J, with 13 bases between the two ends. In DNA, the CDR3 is TGTGCCAGCAGTTTTTTGGCGGGGCCAACGCAGTATTTT. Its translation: CASSFLAGPTQYF.

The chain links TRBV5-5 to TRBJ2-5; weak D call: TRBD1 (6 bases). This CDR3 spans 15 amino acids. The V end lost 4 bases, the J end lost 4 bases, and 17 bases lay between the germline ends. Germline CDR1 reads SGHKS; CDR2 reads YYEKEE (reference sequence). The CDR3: CASSTSTGLGETQYF. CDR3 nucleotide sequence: TGTGCCAGCAGCACCTCAACAGGGTTGGGAGAGACCCAGTACTTC.

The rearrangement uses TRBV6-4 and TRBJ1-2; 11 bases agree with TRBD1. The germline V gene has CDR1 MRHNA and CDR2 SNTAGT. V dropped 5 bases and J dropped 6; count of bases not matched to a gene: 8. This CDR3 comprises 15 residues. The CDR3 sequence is CASSLGQGAMDGYTF. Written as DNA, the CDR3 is TGTGCCAGCAGTCTAGGACAGGGGGCAATGGATGGCTACACCTTC.

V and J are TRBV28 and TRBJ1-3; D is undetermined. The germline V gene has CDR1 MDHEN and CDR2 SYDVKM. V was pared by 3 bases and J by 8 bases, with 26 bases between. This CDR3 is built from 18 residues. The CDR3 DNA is TGTGCCAGCAGTTTCGGGGTCAACCAAACCCCCCGATTGGACACCATATATTTT. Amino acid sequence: CASSFGVNQTPRLDTIYF.

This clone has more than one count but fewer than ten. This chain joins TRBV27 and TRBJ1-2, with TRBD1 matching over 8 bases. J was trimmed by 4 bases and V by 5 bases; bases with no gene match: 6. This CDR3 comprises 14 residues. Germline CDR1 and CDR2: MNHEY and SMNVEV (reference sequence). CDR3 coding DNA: TGTGCCAGCAGTCCTGACAGGGGATCCTATGGCTACACCTTC. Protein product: CASSPDRGSYGYTF.

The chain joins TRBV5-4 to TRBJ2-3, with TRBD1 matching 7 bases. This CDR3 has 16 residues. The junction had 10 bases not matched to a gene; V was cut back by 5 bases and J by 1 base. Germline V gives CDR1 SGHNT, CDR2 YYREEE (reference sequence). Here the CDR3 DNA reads TGTGCCAGCAGTCGGGACAGTGCCTTTGGCACAGATACGCAGTATTTT. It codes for CASSRDSAFGTDTQYF.

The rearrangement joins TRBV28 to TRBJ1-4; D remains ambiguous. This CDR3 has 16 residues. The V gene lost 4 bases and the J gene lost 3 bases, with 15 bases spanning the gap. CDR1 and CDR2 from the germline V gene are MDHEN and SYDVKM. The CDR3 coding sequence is TGTGCCAGCAGTTCCCCCTCCCCTGGGCCTAATGAAAAACTGTTTTTT. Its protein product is CASSSPSPGPNEKLFF.